What follows describes a single TCR beta chain. These data are taken from a study of control samples from healthy donors and cancer patients. V was clipped by 2 bases and J by 5 bases, with 9 bases between them. The CDR3 has 14 residues. Germline CDR1 is LNHDA and CDR2 is SQIVND (reference sequence). The protocol was immunoSEQ multiplex PCR, while the TCRdb copy is restricted to in-frame clones and leaves out a portion. In the table there are around 33,000 clones, about 88% of which are singletons. J is TRBJ2-2 and V is TRBV19; a weak D match, TRBD1 (5 bases). This sequence was found in a middle-aged woman with lung cancer. The sample comprised PBMCs. CDR3 sequence (DNA): TGTGCCAGTAGTATACAGGGTTGGACCGGGGAGCTGTTTTTT. Its protein is CASSIQGWTGELFF.